This T cell receptor (beta chain) emerged from a study of T-cell memory formation after mild COVID-19 (dated by TCRdb to the early 2020s). Concerning the study at large: Most TCR sequence clusters were specific to one of the two donors. Longitudinal TCRalpha and TCRbeta repertoire sequencing tracked T-cell clones expanding and contracting after mild COVID-19 in a couple of donors. The cohort was made up of two young adult volunteers, one female and one male, who were previously healthy. The research as a whole found: Whether the second-wave clones peaking on day 37 were SARS-CoV-2 specific was not confirmed. Clones that contracted from day 15 to 85 showed balanced CD4/CD8 phenotypes, whereas a second wave of clones that expanded from day 15 to 37 leaned towards CD4+. The study included only two mild cases, and larger cohorts that include severe cases with pre-infection samples were judged to be necessary. Some responding clones were found in pre-infection memory, which suggests that pre-existing cross-reactive memory T cells took part in the SARS-CoV-2 response. Contracting CD4+ clones turned up mainly in the CM and EM memory subsets, whereas EMRA was where CD8+ clones were enriched.

The data were produced on an Illumina NovaSeq 6000. TCRalpha and TCRbeta cDNA libraries were built by 5'RACE with constant-segment primers, adding sample barcodes and unique molecular identifiers. RNA was extracted from every sample with Trizol reagent. Amplification of the libraries took two PCR steps, and the second step added a second sample barcode plus Illumina TruSeq adapters. Sequencing of libraries was performed on an Illumina NovaSeq with 2 x 150 bp paired-end reads. On the authors' methods: Reads were demultiplexed and collapsed into UMI-guided consensus sequences with migec v1.2.7. Using mixcr v2.1.11, the UMI consensuses were aligned to TRA and TRB V and J templates and assembled into clonotypes. Clonotypes were classified as expanded or contracted when called significant by both edgeR and NoisET, with noise models trained on biological replicates. For edgeR calls, a false discovery rate-adjusted p below 0.01 and a log2 fold-change threshold of 1 were applied. PCA with hierarchical clustering of max-normalized trajectories of the 1000 most abundant clonotypes was used as exploratory dynamics analysis. Each responding clone was given a CD4 or CD8 phenotype based on the CD4+ and CD8+ repertoires, which had been sequenced separately. TCRdb ran its own pipeline on the public reads, namely fastp trimming at Q25 and MiXCR clone calling, and kept in-frame beta chains. Entries that share a CDR3 protein sequence are merged under the most common genes and DNA. V and J calls and clone size were set by TCRdb, not the authors. A total of roughly 200,000 distinct CDR3 sequences appear in this sample, 15% to 20% of them only once. Of the sample, roughly 2.6% falls within the top ten clones.

PBMCs were isolated by Ficoll-Paque density gradient centrifugation. CDR1 and CDR2 were assigned from the germline V gene as WSHSY and SAAADI. Including cysteine and phenylalanine, the CDR3 has 13 amino acids. Only the CDR3 region is kept as DNA, spanning 39 bases read in frame from base 1. V is pared back by 3 bases and J by 0 bases, with 5 bases lying between the germline termini. This clonotype turned up a few times. This clone's antigen is unknown. Per-nucleotide qualities are absent, and no much larger clonotype sits a single base away. The specimen was PBMCs or a T cell subset sorted from them (not recorded which). The receptor chain draws on TRBV10-2 and TRBJ1-1; the D gene identity is not certain. This clonotype originated in an adult woman who had mild COVID-19 (a few samples of this study predate the infection). The sample titles of this study are shuffled in the database, so cell type and time point are left out; the donor was told from shared clones. The DNA sequence reads TGCGCCAGCAGTGATCGCATGAACACTGAAGCTTTCTTT. Its protein reads: CASSDRMNTEAFF.